These T cell receptor beta chains were read from a single sample in a study of identical twins. MiXCR, run by TCRdb on the 5' RACE reads, gives a single entry per CDR3 protein. The sample lists 400,000 to 550,000 distinct CDR3 sequences, 20% to 25% occurring once. These data were also filed under a second study, of T cells expressing NK-cell markers.

The sequencing sample was made of CD4+ T cells sorted from blood. All receptors derive from a woman between 18 and 29 years old in good health. Both conserved end residues are part of each CDR3. D genes are given only for firm matches. A clone size is listed for some rows: how often the clone was seen (once, few, many), or a class if it is expanded.

v_call	j_call	cdr3_length	clone_size	d_call	cdr3_aa	cdr3_nt
TRBV2	TRBJ1-5	15	-	-	CASSESEYSNQPQHF	TGTGCCAGCAGTGAGTCCGAATATAGCAATCAGCCCCAGCATTTT
TRBV12-3/TRBV12-4	TRBJ1-3	16	few	-	CASSDQIGVAGNTTYF	TGTGCCAGCAGTGATCAAATTGGCGTGGCTGGAAACACCACATATTTT
TRBV6-1	TRBJ1-1	14	few	-	CASSDRFPNTEAFF	TGTGCCAGCAGTGACAGGTTCCCGAACACTGAAGCTTTCTTT
TRBV20-1	TRBJ2-5	15	many	-	CSARDPSRFGETQYF	TGCAGTGCTAGAGATCCAAGTAGGTTCGGAGAGACCCAGTACTTC
TRBV5-1	TRBJ2-7	15	few	TRBD2	CASSQLAEKTYEQYF	TGCGCCAGCAGCCAACTAGCGGAAAAGACCTACGAGCAGTACTTC
TRBV5-3	TRBJ2-7	14	-	-	CARSLRDFPYEQYF	TGTGCCAGAAGCTTGAGGGACTTCCCGTACGAGCAGTACTTC
TRBV6-5	TRBJ1-4	13	few	-	CASSYSLGEKLFF	TGTGCCAGCAGTTACTCATTGGGTGAAAAACTGTTTTTT
TRBV7-2	TRBJ2-7	15	few	-	CASSLVGVASRRQYF	TGTGCCAGCAGCTTAGTGGGAGTGGCCTCGCGTCGGCAGTACTTC
TRBV29-1	TRBJ1-4	13	-	-	CSVGRRDNEKLFF	TGCAGCGTTGGGAGGCGGGATAATGAAAAACTGTTTTTT
TRBV9	TRBJ2-2	11	-	-	CASTTGGELFF	TGTGCCAGCACGACAGGCGGGGAGCTGTTTTTT
TRBV15	TRBJ2-5	15	once	-	CATSRESIGSATQYF	TGTGCCACCAGCAGAGAGTCGATCGGGAGTGCGACCCAGTACTTC
TRBV4-3	TRBJ1-2	16	-	TRBD1	CASSQVGQEANYGYTF	TGCGCCAGCAGCCAAGTGGGACAGGAAGCTAACTATGGCTACACCTTC
TRBV12-3/TRBV12-4	TRBJ2-1	16	few	TRBD2	CASSYLGLVGYNEQFF	TGTGCCAGCAGTTACCTTGGACTAGTCGGCTACAATGAGCAGTTCTTC
TRBV7-2	TRBJ2-2	17	-	-	CASSSPGLSLNTGELFF	TGTGCCAGCAGCTCACCGGGCCTCAGCCTCAACACCGGGGAGCTGTTTTTT
TRBV4-2	TRBJ2-2	14	-	-	CASSQEGTTGELFF	TGTGCCAGCAGCCAAGAGGGGACGACCGGGGAGCTGTTTTTT
TRBV20-1	TRBJ2-5	13	many	-	CSANHGGQETQYF	TGCAGTGCCAACCACGGGGGCCAAGAGACCCAGTACTTC
TRBV20-1	TRBJ1-6	12	-	TRBD1	CSAADRGSPLHF	TGCAGTGCCGCCGACAGGGGTTCACCCCTCCACTTT